The 27 T cell receptor beta chains below come from one sample, sequenced in a study of post-analysis software for immune sequencing data. Sequencing libraries made from TCR beta cDNA carried unique molecular identifiers. TCRdb passed the PCR reads through MiXCR, listing each CDR3 protein once. The data hold about 460,000 distinct CDR3 sequences, with nearly 45% observed a single time. General observations from the study: Controls showed lower frequencies than patients for roughly five TRBV segments, and TRBV5-6, TRBV5-1 and TRBV20-1 were among these.

Antigens for these TCRs are unknown. Source material: blood. The source of these receptors is a girl aged 10-17 years with multiple sclerosis.

Only one count was recorded for this clonotype. V gene TRBV5-5 combines with J gene TRBJ2-7; D may be TRBD2 (6 bases). Germline assignment: CDR1 SGHKS and CDR2 YYEKEE (reference sequence). The CDR3 contains 12 residues. With 6 bases removed from V and 9 bases from J, the gap between germline ends came to 16 bases. The CDR3 region is CASTTDWGGQYF. The DNA of the CDR3 is TGTGCCAGCACCACCGACTGGGGAGGGCAGTACTTC.

In this sample, this clonotype turned up a few times. This chain uses TRBV12-3 or TRBV12-4 with TRBJ2-5; D might be TRBD1 (9 bases). The J call may be faulty, since TRBJ2-4 better matches the DNA end. The CDR3 loop spans 15 amino acids. The CDR3 loop is CASSLTGGGRNIQYF. The CDR3 region has the DNA TGTGCCAGCAGTTTAACAGGGGGCGGGAGGAACATTCAGTACTTC.

This clonotype was detected once. The rearrangement links TRBV5-1 to TRBJ2-3; D perhaps matches TRBD2 (6 bases). Germline values: CDR1 SGHRS, CDR2 YFSETQ. V lost 7 bases and J 3 bases, leaving 6 bases between the germline ends. The CDR3 length is 11 residues. CDR3 protein: CASAGTDTQYF. CDR3 in DNA: TGCGCCAGCGCGGGAACAGATACGCAGTATTTT.

This clonotype was observed a few times. This chain links TRBV6-5 with TRBJ2-3, with a possible D match to TRBD2 (5 bases). Trimming took 4 bases from V and 5 from J, leaving 13 bases between them. In germline, CDR1 is MNHEY, CDR2 SVGAGI. The CDR3 has 14 residues. CDR3 DNA: TGTGCCAGCAGTTTTGGGTCCGCGGGAGATACGCAGTATTTT. Its translation is CASSFGSAGDTQYF.

The gene calls are TRBV6-1 and TRBJ2-1; 8 positions match TRBD2. V dropped 1 base and J dropped 4; count of bases not matched to a gene: 3. Germline V gene data show CDR1 as MNHNS and CDR2 as SASEGT. The CDR3 is made up of 15 amino acids. The CDR3 bases are TGTGCCAGCAGTGAAGGGTCTAGCGGGTACAATGAGCAGTTCTTC. Residues: CASSEGSSGYNEQFF.

This clonotype has only a few counts. This chain connects TRBV29-1 to TRBJ2-1; 10 positions match TRBD2. Germline V CDR1 and CDR2: SQVTM, ANQGSEA. This CDR3 has 15 residues. After removal of 1 base from V and 7 bases from J, the junction contained 7 bases not matched to a gene. The CDR3 loop reads CSVEAVLAGMNEQFF. The CDR3, as DNA: TGCAGCGTTGAAGCGGTACTAGCGGGAATGAATGAGCAGTTCTTC.

This clonotype was found a few times. J is TRBJ2-1 and V is TRBV9, with 8 bases identical to TRBD2. Per the germline V gene, CDR1 is SGDLS and CDR2 is YYNGEE. The junction had 12 bases not matched to a gene; V was cut back by 3 bases and J by 7 bases. CDR3 length equals 16 residues. The CDR3 coding sequence is TGTGCCAGCAGCGAGACTTGGCGGGGGGACTCTAATGAGCAGTTCTTC. It specifies CASSETWRGDSNEQFF.

The rearrangement joins TRBV9 to TRBJ1-4, with 7 bases lining up with TRBD1. Germline CDR1 is SGDLS and CDR2 is YYNGEE. J lost 5 bases, V lost 0 bases, and 13 bases had no gene match. The CDR3 loop spans 18 amino acids. This CDR3 is CASSVEGRGSWLNEKLFF. CDR3 in DNA: TGTGCCAGCAGCGTAGAAGGCAGGGGGTCATGGCTGAATGAAAAACTGTTTTTT.

This clonotype occurred a few times. The chain is built from TRBV29-1 and TRBJ2-3; the D call may be TRBD1 or TRBD2 (7 bases each). This CDR3 is built from 13 residues. Germline values: CDR1 SQVTM, CDR2 ANQGSEA. V was shortened by 6 bases and J by 7 bases, with 17 bases between the two germline ends. CDR3: CSVRGTMVYTQYF. CDR3 sequence (DNA): TGCAGCGTCAGGGGGACTATGGTCTATACGCAGTATTTT.

The rearrangement joins TRBV12-3 or TRBV12-4 to TRBJ2-1; D remains ambiguous. V lost 8 bases, J lost 9 bases, and 8 bases lay in between. This CDR3 region has 10 residues. The CDR3 here is CASDSPEQFF. The DNA of the CDR3 is TGTGCCAGCGATAGTCCTGAGCAGTTCTTC.

The chain couples TRBV6-1 to TRBJ2-7; D might be TRBD1 (6 bases). The tail of the sequence fits TRBJ2-5 better, so the J call may be wrong. There are 13 residues in the CDR3. CDR1 MNHNS and CDR2 SASEGT come from the germline V gene. This CDR3 is CASSEEGGETQYF. The CDR3 DNA follows: TGTGCCAGCAGTGAAGAAGGGGGAGAGACCCAGTACTTC.

The chain links TRBV28 to TRBJ2-5, with D possibly being TRBD2 (5 bases). The J call may not be correct, given that the DNA end is closer to TRBJ2-7. The V gene's germline CDR1 is MDHEN and CDR2 SYDVKM. The length of the CDR3 is 12 residues. The CDR3 region is CASMKRPYEQYF. The DNA of the CDR3 is TGTGCCAGCATGAAGCGGCCCTACGAGCAGTACTTC.

V gene TRBV3-1 combines with J gene TRBJ2-7; D perhaps matches TRBD2 (5 bases). V shed 0 bases and J shed 1 base, with 13 bases lying between them. Germline loops: CDR1 LGHDT, CDR2 YNNKEL (reference sequence). The CDR3 consists of 16 residues. The DNA for the CDR3 is TGTGCCAGCAGCCAAGAATCGCCAGCGGCGTCCTACGAGCAGTACTTC. This codes for CASSQESPAASYEQYF.

V and J are TRBV28 and TRBJ2-7, with D possibly being TRBD1 or TRBD2 (5 bases each). V lost 0 bases and J 2 bases, leaving 17 bases between the germline ends. The CDR3 covers 17 residues. Germline V gives CDR1 MDHEN, CDR2 SYDVKM. CDR3 coding DNA: TGTGCCAGCAGTTTATGGAAGGGACCAGATTTTCCCTACGAGCAGTACTTC. This encodes CASSLWKGPDFPYEQYF.

The chain has TRBV24-1 and TRBJ1-3; maybe TRBD1 (5 bases). CDR3 length: 14 amino acids. V dropped 4 bases and J dropped 4 bases, with 10 bases sitting between them. Per the germline V gene, CDR1 is KGHDR and CDR2 is SFDVKD. The CDR3 DNA follows: TGTGCCACCAGTGAAGGGGATCCGGGAAACACCATATATTTT. Translating it yields CATSEGDPGNTIYF.

The rearrangement joins TRBV6-1 to TRBJ1-5; D gene ambiguous. CDR3 size: 17 residues. The V gene's germline CDR1 is MNHNS and CDR2 SASEGT. V shed 4 bases and J shed 1 base, with 17 bases lying between them. CDR3 bases: TGTGCCAGCAGTGTCCCAAGATTGGTAGGGAGCAATCAGCCCCAGCATTTT. It is translated as CASSVPRLVGSNQPQHF.

This clonotype occurred a few times. The genes are TRBV7-2 and TRBJ2-2; TRBD1 matches at 8 bases. This CDR3 is built from 16 residues. The V gene end was trimmed by 2 bases and the J gene end by 2 bases; junction bases not matched to a gene: 4. Germline CDR1 SGHTA, CDR2 FQGNSA. The CDR3 region is CASSLHQGANTGELFF. DNA of the CDR3: TGTGCCAGCAGCTTACATCAGGGGGCCAACACCGGGGAGCTGTTTTTT.

The CDR3 DNA sequence: TGTGCCAGCAGTCCTCCCACAGGGACCGCAGATACGCAGTATTTT. Amino acid sequence: CASSPPTGTADTQYF. V usage is TRBV12-3 or TRBV12-4 and J usage is TRBJ2-3, with D tentatively TRBD1 (6 bases). This CDR3 comprises 15 residues. Trimming left V 5 bases short and J 4 bases short, with 16 bases between.

The rearrangement links TRBV20-1 to TRBJ1-1; D not resolved. Germline V gene data show CDR1 as DFQATT and CDR2 as SNEGSKA (reference sequence). The V end lost 6 bases, the J end lost 7 bases, and 12 bases lay between the germline ends. The CDR3 sequence is 11 residues long. CDR3 protein: CSAPTGSEAFF. CDR3 nucleotide sequence: TGCAGTGCCCCGACGGGAAGTGAAGCTTTCTTT.

This clonotype has more than one count but fewer than ten. V and J are TRBV9 and TRBJ2-1; 10 positions match TRBD1. The CDR3 runs 15 residues. The J segment lost 7 bases and the V segment lost 2 bases, leaving 6 bases of the junction unmatched. From germline, CDR1 is SGDLS and CDR2 YYNGEE. This chain's CDR3 is CASSVDRGRTNEQFF. CDR3 DNA sequence: TGTGCCAGCAGCGTCGACAGGGGGCGGACGAATGAGCAGTTCTTC. Using reference TRBV9 and TRBJ2-1 for the parts outside the CDR3, the full variable domain is DSGVTQTPKHLITATGQRVTLRCSPRSGDLSVYWYQQSLDQGLQFLIQYYNGEERAKGNILERFSAQQFPDLHSELNLSSLELGDSALYFCASSVDRGRTNEQFFGPGTRLTVL.

The rearrangement joins TRBV7-3 to TRBJ2-3; 7 nucleotides match TRBD2. Trimming took 0 bases from V and 0 from J; bases not matched to a gene: 6. The CDR3 runs 17 residues. The germline CDR1 and CDR2 sequences are SGHTA and FQGTGA. CDR3 sequence (DNA): TGTGCCAGCAGCTTAACGGTGTCTAGCGGAAGCACAGATACGCAGTATTTT. Its protein is CASSLTVSSGSTDTQYF.

V gene TRBV27 combines with J gene TRBJ2-7, with 13 bases matching TRBD2. Unmatched junction bases numbered 6, after V lost 7 bases and J lost 6 bases. The CDR3 has 14 residues. Germline assignment: CDR1 MNHEY and CDR2 SMNVEV (reference sequence). As DNA, the CDR3 is TGTGCCAGCAACCGACTAGCGGGAGGACCCGAGCAGTACTTC. It translates to CASNRLAGGPEQYF.

V usage is TRBV6-6 and J usage is TRBJ2-7; D ambiguous. Germline CDR1 and CDR2: MNHNY and SVGAGI (reference sequence). The germline V and J ends were trimmed by 8 bases and 3 bases, with 11 bases remaining between them. This CDR3 has 12 amino acids. CDR3 amino acids: CASAAGDYEQYF. The CDR3 DNA sequence: TGTGCCAGCGCCGCTGGGGACTACGAGCAGTACTTC.

A single count supports this clonotype. The chain combines TRBV7-9 with TRBJ2-1; possible D gene TRBD2, 6 bases. Germline-derived CDR1 and CDR2 are SEHNR and FQNEAQ (reference sequence). V was trimmed by 1 base and J by 6 bases, leaving 10 bases between them. The CDR3 is 14 residues long. The CDR3 bases are TGTGCCAGCAGCTTAGGACTAGTCTTCAATGAGCAGTTCTTC. Protein: CASSLGLVFNEQFF. The whole variable domain, remainder taken from reference TRBV7-9 and TRBJ2-1, is DTGVSQNPRHKITKRGQNVTFRCDPISEHNRLYWYRQTLGQGPEFLTYFQNEAQLEKSRLLSDRFSAERPKGSFSTLEIQRTEQGDSAMYLCASSLGLVFNEQFFGPGTRLTVL.

This clonotype was seen a few times. The rearrangement joins TRBV11-1 to TRBJ2-3; possible D gene TRBD2, 6 bases. The length of the CDR3 is 15 residues. Trimming took 6 bases from V and 2 from J, leaving 15 bases between them. Germline loops: CDR1 SGHAT, CDR2 FQDESV (reference sequence). CDR3 coding DNA: TGTGCCAGCAGTCCCCAGGCGGGGACCACAGATACGCAGTATTTT. This gives the protein CASSPQAGTTDTQYF.

This clonotype appeared a few times. The J gene is TRBJ2-1, the V gene TRBV10-3; D might be TRBD2 (6 bases). The germline V gene encodes CDR1 ENHRY and CDR2 SYGVKD. V was pared by 5 bases and J by 7 bases, with 15 bases between. CDR3 length: 14 amino acids. CDR3 bases: TGTGCCATCAGTTCAGGACTGGGGGGTAATGAGCAGTTCTTC. Residues: CAISSGLGGNEQFF.

The chain recombines TRBV28 with TRBJ2-7; weak D call: TRBD2 (6 bases). From germline, CDR1 is MDHEN and CDR2 SYDVKM. Trimming cost V 6 bases and J 2 bases, with 17 bases left between them. The CDR3 is 15 residues long. In nucleotides, the CDR3 is TGTGCCAGCAGGCTAGGACGGCGGGAAGCCTACGAGCAGTACTTC. Residues: CASRLGRREAYEQYF.